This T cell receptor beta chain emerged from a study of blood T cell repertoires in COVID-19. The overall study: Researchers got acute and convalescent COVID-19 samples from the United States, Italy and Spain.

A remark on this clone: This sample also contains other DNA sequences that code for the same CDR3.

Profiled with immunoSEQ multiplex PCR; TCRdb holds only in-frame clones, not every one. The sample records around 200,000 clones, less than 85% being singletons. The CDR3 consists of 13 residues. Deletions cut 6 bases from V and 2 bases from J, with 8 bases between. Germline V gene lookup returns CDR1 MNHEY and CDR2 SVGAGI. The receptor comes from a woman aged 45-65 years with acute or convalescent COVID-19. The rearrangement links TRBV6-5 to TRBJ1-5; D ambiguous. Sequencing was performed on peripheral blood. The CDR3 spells CASRRDGNQPQHF. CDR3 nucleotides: TGTGCCAGCAGGAGAGATGGCAATCAGCCCCAGCATTTT.